The source of this TCR beta chain is a study of cytomegalovirus exposure and HLA in healthy donors. Clones were read by immunoSEQ multiplex PCR, and TCRdb kept only the in-frame ones, dropping some. Here the sample spans fewer than 200,000 clones, approximately 87% being singletons. CDR1 and CDR2 from the germline V gene are SGHTA and FQGTGA. The CDR3 is 13 amino acids. Trimming stripped 9 bases from V and 1 base from J, with 12 bases between. This clonotype was obtained from a woman between 25 and 40 years old in good health and CMV-seronegative. The sample consisted of PBMCs. The V call is TRBV7-3, the J call TRBJ1-1; weak D call: TRBD1 (5 bases). CDR3 sequence reads: CARTDNGNTEAFF. The DNA of the CDR3 is TGTGCCAGGACGGACAATGGGAACACTGAAGCTTTCTTT. The complete variable domain, with remaining parts taken from reference TRBV7-3 and TRBJ1-1, reads GAGVSQTPSNKVTEKGKYVELRCDPISGHTALYWYRQSLGQGPEFLIYFQGTGAADDSGLPNDRFFAVRPEGSVSTLKIQRTERGDSAVYLCARTDNGNTEAFFGQGTRLTVV.